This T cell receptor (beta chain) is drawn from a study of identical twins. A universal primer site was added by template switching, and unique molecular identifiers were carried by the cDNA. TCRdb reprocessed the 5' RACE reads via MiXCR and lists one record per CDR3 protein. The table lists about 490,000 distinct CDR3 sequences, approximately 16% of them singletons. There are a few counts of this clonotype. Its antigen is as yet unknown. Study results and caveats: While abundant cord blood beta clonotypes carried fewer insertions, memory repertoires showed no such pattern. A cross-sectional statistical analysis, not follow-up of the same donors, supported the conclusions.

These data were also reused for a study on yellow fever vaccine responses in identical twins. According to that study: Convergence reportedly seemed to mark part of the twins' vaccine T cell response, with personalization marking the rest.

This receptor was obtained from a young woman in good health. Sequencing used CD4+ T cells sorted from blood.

CDR3 sequence reads: CSVASQAGELFF. The CDR3, as DNA: TGCAGCGTTGCATCCCAGGCCGGGGAGCTGTTTTTT. The genes are TRBV29-1 and TRBJ2-2; D uncertain. The CDR3 loop spans 12 amino acids. Germline lookup yields CDR1 SQVTM and CDR2 ANQGSEA. V dropped 4 bases and J dropped 6 bases, with 9 bases sitting between them.